This entry features one T cell receptor beta chain sequence. This clone's antigen is unknown. No base-level quality is on record; no much larger clone is a single base apart. In the germline V gene (reference sequence), CDR1 corresponds to GTSNPN and CDR2 to SVGIG. Inclusive of the bounding cysteine and phenylalanine, the CDR3 is 14 residues long. CDR3 DNA only is kept here, 42 bases in frame from base 1. V ends up 2 bases short and J 8 bases short, with an unmatched junction base count of 9. The data derive from a study of T cell changes during pregnancy in multiple sclerosis (dated by TCRdb to the late 2010s). As for the study more broadly: In women with multiple sclerosis, the researchers looked at how the T cell repertoire shifted as pregnancy progressed.

The library was obtained by the immunoSEQ multiplex PCR assay. TCRdb took over this immuneACCESS table, retaining in-frame rearrangements with V and J assigned. Such tables are incomplete; in checked studies, under half of the missing clones stem from an unresolved V gene, and the remainder is unexplained. This sample lists roughly 52,000 clones; around 94% were detected once. Around 3.2% of the sample is held by the ten biggest clonotypes. The sequence was collected from a female donor with multiple sclerosis, enrolled in a pregnancy study. Sequenced material: CD8+ T cells from peripheral blood mononuclear cells, taken in the third trimester of pregnancy. The V and J segments used are TRBV30 and TRBJ2-1; 7 central bases correspond to TRBD2. The nucleotide sequence is TGTGCCTGGAGTTACACTAGCGCTCGCGATGAGCAGTTCTTC. Translated, this gives CAWSYTSARDEQFF. Joined to the reference TRBV30 and TRBJ2-1 proteins, this CDR3 gives the full variable domain: SQTIHQWPATLVQPVGSPLSLECTVEGTSNPNLYWYRQAAGRGLQLLFYSVGIGQISSEVPQNLSASRPQDRQFILSSKKLLLSDSGFYLCAWSYTSARDEQFFGPGTRLTVL.